The text below deals with one T cell receptor (beta chain). This clone was seen once. The specificity of this receptor is unknown. Base qualities are missing; no much larger clone stands one base away. TCRbeta CDR3 regions were amplified from genomic DNA using the immunoSEQ Assay, a bias-controlled multiplex PCR. As for how the authors treated the data: Within the assay, amplification of reference gene primers was used to estimate how many nucleated cells each sample contained. To quantify the absolute abundance of each unique TCRbeta CDR3 rearrangement, sequence reads were collapsed and filtered. Productive Simpson clonality was computed per sample as the square root of Simpson's diversity index over productive rearrangements. What TCRdb holds here is the immuneACCESS table cut down to in-frame rearrangements. Part of the clones is not present; checked against another copy, under half of the missing clones reflect an unresolved V gene, and the others are unexplained. The D gene and trimming were derived from the DNA, and the V and J assignments and clone size from that table. The sample data list about 340,000 clones, and about 90% of these were observed just once. The biggest ten clones account for just under 7.5% of the sample.

Ends trimmed: V by 2 bases, J by 3 bases; bases unmatched to a gene: 6. The CDR3 starts with the cysteine, ends with the phenylalanine, and has 16 residues. The DNA shown is the 48-base CDR3, in frame from base 1. The germline V gene yields MGHRA for CDR1 and YSYEKL for CDR2. This sample is drawn from a study of blood T cell repertoires in COVID-19 (TCRdb year 2020). With regard to the full study: Samples from collaborators originated in the United States, Italy and Spain and spanned both the acute and convalescent phases of COVID-19. The prospective study material was composed of cDNA or gDNA derived from T cells, B-cell-depleted T cells, or PBMCs. Deeply sampled blood TCRbeta repertoires from subjects exposed to, actively infected with, or recovered from COVID-19 were included in the dataset. The repertoires were released in a freely available public database meant as a resource for research on the immune response to SARS-CoV-2. The samples were drawn from the first 160 participants of the ongoing ImmuneRACE study and from 950 to 1,500 subjects provided by 6 global collaborators. A de-identified subject ID, COVID-19 status, age in years and sex were almost always included in the sample metadata. Where available, HLA class I and class II types were taken from metadata supplied by the sample provider and were not determined by assay-based typing. General study outcomes and caveats: Clinical and demographic metadata were provided uncurated, with the amount varying by source and participant.

One collaborating source in Seattle enrolled patients during active infection and followed them longitudinally through the course of disease. Collaborating institutions collected whole blood in K2EDTA tubes following their own protocols. For TCRbeta analysis, collaborators shipped samples in one of three forms: frozen whole blood, isolated PBMCs, or DNA extracted from either of those sample types. In this chain, TRBV4-1 is recombined with TRBJ2-5, with 10 central nucleotides matching TRBD2. What was sequenced was peripheral blood. This sequence was found in an older woman with COVID-19, enrolled during active disease. The CDR3 region: CASSQLQLAGKETQYF. The nucleotides read TGCGCCAGCAGCCAACTTCAACTAGCGGGGAAAGAGACCCAGTACTTC.